This paragraph covers one T cell receptor (beta chain) sequence. Its specificity is not known. The same CDR3 arises from other DNA sequences in this sample as well. The V segment lost 3 bases and the J segment 1 base; nucleotides outside the gene matches: 1. CDR3 length: 14 amino acids. CDR1 is PRHDT and CDR2 is FYEKMQ in the germline V gene (reference sequence). The data stem from a study of shared clonotypes between healthy human individuals. Whole-study findings and limits: Four donors shared about 4.5% of their naive CD4 clonotypes. Clonotype sharing among donors likely depends on sequencing depth.

Naive CD8 cells lacked CD45RO, underwent positive selection for CCR7 and left out terminally differentiated effector memory CD45RA+ cells. As processed by the authors: ImmunoSEQ sequences covered only the junction and lacked quality scores; filtering therefore differed. Assay used: immunoSEQ multiplex PCR; TCRdb lists only in-frame clones, some missing. The V and J calls and clone size are taken from that table; D and trimming were inferred from the DNA. The sample records more than 2 million clones, approximately 94% being singletons. This clonotype was sampled from a young man in good health. The sample was naive CD8+ T cells sorted from blood. The chain combines TRBV13 with TRBJ2-5; 8 positions agree with TRBD2. CDR3 sequence (DNA): TGTGCCAGCAGCTTTCGGGGGGGCCAAGAGACCCAGTACTTC. Protein: CASSFRGGQETQYF.